The clone carrying this T cell receptor beta chain was observed a single time. As yet, its antigen is unknown. The record originates from a study of cytomegalovirus exposure and HLA in healthy donors. Study-level results: Generally TCR sequences proved uncommon, though certain public TCRs appeared in numerous donors. The study recorded 164 TCR beta chains that were cytomegalovirus-associated.

The V segment lost 4 bases and the J segment 3 bases; nucleotides outside the gene matches: 10. The CDR3 sequence is 15 residues long. Germline V CDR1 and CDR2: SGDLS, YYNGEE. The primer mix had 60 Vbeta and 13 Jbeta primers. Libraries were prepared by immunoSEQ multiplex PCR; TCRdb keeps only in-frame clonotypes and omits some of them. Here the sample spans about 150,000 clones, approximately 84% being singletons. The sequenced sample consisted of PBMCs. This receptor was taken from a young man in good health and CMV-seronegative. The chain links TRBV9 to TRBJ2-7; 7 nucleotides line up with TRBD1. Here the CDR3 DNA reads TGTGCCAGCAGCATCGGGACAGAGATAAGCTACGAGCAGTACTTC. Amino acids: CASSIGTEISYEQYF.